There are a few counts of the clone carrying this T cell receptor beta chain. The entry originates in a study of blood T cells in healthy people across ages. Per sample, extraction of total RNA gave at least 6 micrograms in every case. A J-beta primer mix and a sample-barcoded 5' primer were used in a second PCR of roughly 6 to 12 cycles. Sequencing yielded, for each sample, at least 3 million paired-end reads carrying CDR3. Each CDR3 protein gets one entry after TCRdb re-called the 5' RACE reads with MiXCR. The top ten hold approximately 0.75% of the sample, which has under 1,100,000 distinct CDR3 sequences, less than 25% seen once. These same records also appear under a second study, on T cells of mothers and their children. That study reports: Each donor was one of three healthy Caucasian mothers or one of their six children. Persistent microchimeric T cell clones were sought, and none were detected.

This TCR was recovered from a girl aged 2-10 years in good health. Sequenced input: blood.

CDR3 DNA: TGTGCCATCAGTGACCCTTGGACTAGCGATTTGCCAGATACGCAGTATTTT. Translated, it gives CAISDPWTSDLPDTQYF. The chain is built from TRBV10-3 and TRBJ2-3; TRBD2 matches at 9 bases. This CDR3 region has 17 residues. J lost 4 bases, V lost 3 bases, and 11 bases had no gene match. CDR1 and CDR2 from the germline V gene are ENHRY and SYGVKD.